These T cell receptor beta chains were read from a single sample in a study of blood T cell repertoires in COVID-19. The protocol was immunoSEQ multiplex PCR, while the TCRdb copy is restricted to in-frame clones and leaves out a portion. The sample has 210,000 or so clones, approximately 84% seen once. Material: PBMCs or T cells enriched from blood (not recorded which). The receptors stem from a man aged 60 to 75 who had recovered from COVID-19. CDR3s include the opening cysteine and the closing phenylalanine or tryptophan. D genes are given only for firm matches. The size entry is marked missing in some rows and otherwise reads once, few, many or a size class.

d_call j_call v_call clone_size cdr3_nt cdr3_aa
NA TRBJ1-4 TRBV7-9 NA TGTGCCAGCGGACTGGAGGTGGAAAAACTGTTTTTT CASGLEVEKLFF
TRBD1 TRBJ1-2 TRBV7-3 NA TGTGCCAGCAGCAGATACGGACAGGGGGACCGCCGCTATGGCTACACCTTC CASSRYGQGDRRYGYTF
NA TRBJ2-5 TRBV10-2 NA TGCGCCAGCAGTGAGTCGTTGGGCGTGGAGACCCAGTACTTC CASSESLGVETQYF
NA TRBJ2-2 TRBV7-9 NA TGTGCCAGCAGCTTAGTTGGGACATCGAACACCGGGGAGCTGTTTTTT CASSLVGTSNTGELFF
TRBD1 TRBJ1-2 TRBV14 NA TGTGCCAGCAGCCAAGGCAGGGGGGCCTATGGCTACACCTTC CASSQGRGAYGYTF
NA TRBJ2-7 TRBV2 NA TGTGCCAGCAGTTCCGGGACACCTTACTACGAGCAGTACTTC CASSSGTPYYEQYF
NA TRBJ2-5 TRBV11-3 NA TGTGCCAGCAGCTTCGGACCAGGGTACCAAAAGACCCAGTACTTC CASSFGPGYQKTQYF
TRBD1 TRBJ1-3 TRBV6-5 few TGTGCCAGCAGTTACTCTCCAGGGGGCCCTGGAAACACCATATATTTT CASSYSPGGPGNTIYF
TRBD2 TRBJ2-5 TRBV7-2 NA TGTGCCAGCAGCCCGCGGACTAGCGGCGAGACCCAGTACTTC CASSPRTSGETQYF
NA TRBJ2-5 TRBV5-1 NA TGCGCCAGCAGCTCAAAATCGATTGACAGGGCACGGGGGGAGACCCAGTACTTC CASSSKSIDRARGETQYF
TRBD1 TRBJ1-2 TRBV7-2 NA TGTGCCAGCAGCTCTGCGACAGGGGCTGGCTACACCTTC CASSSATGAGYTF